This entry lists 12 T cell receptor beta chains sequenced from one sample in a study of vaccination effects on CD4 cells after COVID-19. No antigen has been identified for these receptors. Viral peptide pool expansion of antigen-specific CD4+ T cells preceded sequencing in the ViraFEST assay. When nine to ten days of culture had elapsed, CD4+ T cells were isolated. Participants each got two BNT162b2 or mRNA-1273 vaccine doses. Using immunoSEQ multiplex PCR, the repertoire was profiled, and TCRdb retains in-frame clones only, with some absent. The sample has almost 30,000 clones; about 73% are singletons. The input for sequencing was CD4+ T cells from PBMCs cultured with HCoV-OC43 spike peptides, taken after COVID-19 vaccination. Subset indicated: HCoV-OC43 spike overlapping peptide pool stimulation. These receptors were collected from a human donor who received a COVID-19 vaccine.

The V and J genes are TRBV6-5 and TRBJ2-7; either TRBD1 or TRBD2 may supply D (5 bases each). Deletions cut 0 bases from V and 0 bases from J, with 12 bases between. CDR1 is MNHEY, CDR2 SVGAGI, per germline. The CDR3 contains 16 residues. CDR3 sequence reads: CASSYSIGGTSYEQYF. CDR3 nucleotides: TGTGCCAGCAGTTACTCGATTGGTGGGACCTCCTACGAGCAGTACTTC.

This clone was seen a few times. The chain couples TRBV25-1 to TRBJ2-3, with D possibly TRBD2 on 6 matching bases. Germline V gene sequence: CDR1 MGHDK, CDR2 SYGVNS. V lost 0 bases and J lost 3, with 13 bases in between. The CDR3 loop spans 16 amino acids. CDR3 sequence (DNA): TGTGCCAGCAGTGAATATGGGGCGGGAATTACAGATACGCAGTATTTT. Translating it yields CASSEYGAGITDTQYF.

This chain joins TRBV30 and TRBJ2-5; D is possibly TRBD2 (5 bases). Germline lookup yields CDR1 GTSNPN and CDR2 SVGIG (reference sequence). The CDR3 extends over 13 amino acids. Trimming removed 4 bases at V and 2 bases at J, with 11 bases between. CDR3 DNA: TGTGCCTGGAACCGGGGATCGCAAGAGACCCAGTACTTC. This codes for CAWNRGSQETQYF.

The chain employs TRBV5-5 and TRBJ2-1, with 10 bases that match TRBD2. With V trimmed by 4 bases and J by 7 bases, 11 bases remained unmatched. The length of the CDR3 is 16 residues. Germline V gene lookup returns CDR1 SGHKS and CDR2 YYEKEE (reference sequence). CDR3 sequence: CASSQAPLAGENEQFF. The DNA of the CDR3 is TGTGCCAGCAGCCAAGCCCCCCTAGCGGGAGAGAATGAGCAGTTCTTC.

The CDR3 sequence is CASSFGTGDQPQHF. CDR3 coding DNA: TGTGCCAGCAGCTTCGGGACAGGGGACCAGCCCCAGCATTTT. J is TRBJ1-5 and V is TRBV7-9; 10 bases map to TRBD1. Germline assignment: CDR1 SEHNR and CDR2 FQNEAQ (reference sequence). The CDR3 has 14 amino acids. V was pared by 3 bases and J by 7 bases, with 3 bases of the junction left unmatched.

V usage is TRBV5-4 and J usage is TRBJ2-2; D might be TRBD1 (5 bases). Trimming shortened V by 0 bases and J by 4 bases, and 10 bases separated the two germline ends. There are 15 residues in the CDR3. The V gene's germline CDR1 is SGHNT and CDR2 YYREEE (reference sequence). The chain's CDR3 is CASSLGRAGTGELFF. DNA for the CDR3: TGTGCCAGCAGCTTGGGCAGGGCCGGCACCGGGGAGCTGTTTTTT.

This chain uses TRBV11-2 with TRBJ2-5; D gene unclear. This CDR3 has 12 amino acids. Looked up from germline, CDR1 is SGHAT and CDR2 is FQNNGV. Trimming pared 0 bases from V and 4 bases from J, leaving 3 bases between. The CDR3, as DNA: TGTGCCAGCAGCTTAGACAGAGAGACCCAGTACTTC. This sequence encodes CASSLDRETQYF.

The chain joins TRBV10-3 to TRBJ2-7; weak D call: TRBD2 (6 bases). There are 16 residues in the CDR3. CDR1 is ENHRY, CDR2 SYGVKD, per germline. Trimming shortened V by 6 bases and J by 1 base, and 19 bases separated the two germline ends. The CDR3 bases are TGTGCCATCAGGGGGGGAGGTAGCGGCGCATCCTACGAGCAGTACTTC. Translating it yields CAIRGGGSGASYEQYF.

The chain is built from TRBV6-1 and TRBJ2-2; 7 nucleotides line up with TRBD2. CDR3 length equals 17 residues. V lost 4 bases, J lost 4 bases, and 12 bases stayed unmatched. From germline, CDR1 is MNHNS and CDR2 SASEGT. CDR3 nucleotide sequence: TGTGCCAGCAGTGCATACGGGCAGCGGGGCTCCACCGGGGAGCTGTTTTTT. The encoded protein is CASSAYGQRGSTGELFF.

The chain has TRBV5-1 and TRBJ1-3, with D hard to call. The germline V and J ends were trimmed by 4 bases and 4 bases, with 15 bases remaining between them. Germline values: CDR1 SGHRS, CDR2 YFSETQ. The CDR3 is 15 amino acids. Here the CDR3 reads CASSLQTTPGNTIYF. The CDR3 DNA follows: TGCGCCAGCAGCCTACAGACAACGCCGGGAAACACCATATATTTT.

The rearrangement uses TRBV9 and TRBJ1-3; D possibly corresponds to TRBD1 (5 bases). V lost 3 bases and J lost 3, with 10 bases in between. CDR3 length equals 14 residues. Germline V gene lookup returns CDR1 SGDLS and CDR2 YYNGEE. CDR3 loop: CASSGWDGGNTIYF. The CDR3 DNA reads TGTGCCAGCAGCGGGTGGGACGGTGGAAACACCATATATTTT. Supplemented by reference TRBV9 and TRBJ1-3, the full variable domain reads DSGVTQTPKHLITATGQRVTLRCSPRSGDLSVYWYQQSLDQGLQFLIQYYNGEERAKGNILERFSAQQFPDLHSELNLSSLELGDSALYFCASSGWDGGNTIYFGEGSWLTVV.

V is TRBV7-9 and J is TRBJ2-7; TRBD1 matches at 9 bases. The CDR3 is made up of 15 amino acids. Trimming took 6 bases from V and 5 from J; bases not matched to a gene: 11. Looked up from germline, CDR1 is SEHNR and CDR2 is FQNEAQ (reference sequence). CDR3 amino acids: CASRYTGTGSHEQYF. CDR3 bases: TGTGCCAGCAGGTACACCGGGACAGGGTCCCACGAGCAGTACTTC.